These 4 T cell receptor beta chains originate from one sample sequenced in a study of OX40 agonist ivuxolimab in advanced cancers. Sequencing was performed with immunoSEQ multiplex PCR; in TCRdb, only in-frame clones are kept and a portion is missing. Of about 43,000 clones listed, around 88% are singletons. Sequences were derived from CD4+ or CD8+ T cells sorted from blood, sampled in a trial of the OX40 agonist ivuxolimab. These TCRs come from an adult with an advanced solid tumor such as melanoma, head and neck, liver or kidney cancer.

The chain recombines TRBV9 with TRBJ2-7, with D perhaps matching TRBD2 (6 bases). V lost 3 bases, J lost 0 bases, and 13 bases lay in between. CDR3 length: 15 amino acids. CDR1 SGDLS and CDR2 YYNGEE come from the germline V gene. The CDR3 coding sequence is TGTGCCAGCAGCGCGCGGGATTCTGGCTCCTACGAGCAGTACTTC. It translates to CASSARDSGSYEQYF.

The chain joins TRBV27 to TRBJ2-1, with D tentatively TRBD2 (6 bases). The germline gives CDR1 MNHEY, CDR2 SMNVEV (reference sequence). The CDR3 is 12 residues long. V lost 0 bases and J lost 13, with 10 bases in between. The CDR3 DNA is TGTGCCAGCAGTTTATCAGGCGGGACCCAGTTCTTC. Translating it yields CASSLSGGTQFF.

CDR3 coding DNA: TGTGCCAGCAGCCTGTACACAGATACGCAGTATTTT. As protein: CASSLYTDTQYF. The chain carries TRBV13 and TRBJ2-3; D not resolved. The V gene lost 5 bases and the J gene lost 2 bases, with 5 bases spanning the gap. The CDR3 sequence is 12 residues long. CDR1 PRHDT and CDR2 FYEKMQ come from the germline V gene (reference sequence). Combining the CDR3 with reference TRBV13 and TRBJ2-3 gives the whole variable domain AAGVIQSPRHLIKEKRETATLKCYPIPRHDTVYWYQQGPGQDPQFLISFYEKMQSDKGSIPDRFSAQQFSDYHSELNMSSLELGDSALYFCASSLYTDTQYFGPGTRLTVL.

This chain's CDR3 is CASSIGLLDGYTF. The CDR3 DNA follows: TGTGCCAGTAGTATCGGGTTGCTGGATGGCTACACCTTC. The genes are TRBV19 and TRBJ1-2; D not certain. Trimming shortened V by 3 bases and J by 6 bases, and 11 bases separated the two germline ends. The CDR3 has 13 residues. CDR1 and CDR2 (germline): LNHDA, SQIVND (reference sequence).